This is a list of T cell receptor beta chains from one sample in a study of blood T cell repertoires in COVID-19. Produced via immunoSEQ multiplex PCR; TCRdb's table is partial and in-frame only. The table lists some 74,000 clones, over 65% of them singletons. What was sequenced was peripheral blood. These receptors were taken from an elderly woman with acute or convalescent COVID-19. Each CDR3 is given with its conserved first and last residue. The order of the fields is clone size, V gene, D gene, J gene, CDR3 protein, CDR3 DNA. D genes are given only for firm matches. The size of a clone is reported for some rows only, either as once, few or many, or as a class for expanded clones.

once,TRBV15,.,TRBJ2-7,CATSRDRGGVSYEQYF,TGTGCCACCAGCAGAGATCGGGGCGGGGTGTCCTACGAGCAGTACTTC
.,TRBV3-1/TRBV3-2,TRBD2,TRBJ2-5,CASSLWVAGGETQYF,TGTGCCAGCAGCCTCTGGGTAGCGGGAGGAGAGACCCAGTACTTC
.,TRBV9,.,TRBJ2-7,CASSARPGYEQYF,TGTGCCAGCAGCGCGCGCCCTGGTTACGAGCAGTACTTC
.,TRBV2,TRBD1,TRBJ1-6,CASSEAGTGNSPLHF,TGTGCCAGCAGTGAAGCGGGGACAGGGAATTCACCCCTCCACTTT
.,TRBV5-8,TRBD1,TRBJ1-2,CASSRGTGGTQYGYTF,TGTGCCAGCAGCCGTGGGACAGGGGGTACTCAGTATGGCTACACCTTC
.,TRBV5-1,TRBD1,TRBJ1-6,CASSPRTGQNSPLHF,TGCGCCAGCAGCCCCCGGACAGGGCAGAATTCACCCCTCCACTTT
few,TRBV5-3,TRBD2,TRBJ2-5,CARSLPGLAGQETQYF,TGTGCCAGAAGCTTACCGGGACTAGCGGGCCAAGAGACCCAGTACTTC
once,TRBV9,.,TRBJ2-3,CASSTQSVRTDTQYF,TGTGCCAGCAGCACACAAAGTGTCCGCACAGATACGCAGTATTTT
.,TRBV11-2,TRBD1,TRBJ2-7,CASRRTGGGEQYF,TGTGCCAGCAGAAGGACAGGGGGCGGCGAGCAGTACTTC
.,TRBV5-1,TRBD2,TRBJ2-1,CASSFQAGGPSYEQFF,TGCGCCAGCAGCTTCCAAGCGGGAGGGCCGTCTTATGAGCAGTTCTTC
.,TRBV27,.,TRBJ2-1,CASSLSLGGYNEQFF,TGTGCCAGCAGTTTGTCACTAGGGGGCTACAATGAGCAGTTCTTC
.,TRBV6-1,TRBD1,TRBJ1-6,CASSEGQGTYNSPLHF,TGTGCCAGCAGTGAAGGACAGGGGACGTATAATTCACCCCTCCACTTT
.,TRBV2,.,TRBJ2-7,CASRKDSGAYEQYF,TGTGCCAGCAGAAAGGACAGCGGAGCCTACGAGCAGTACTTC
.,TRBV5-1,TRBD2,TRBJ2-3,CASRTSGGAGDTQYF,TGCGCCAGTCGGACTAGCGGGGGGGCCGGAGATACGCAGTATTTT
.,TRBV6-5,.,TRBJ1-5,CASSASWGDNQPQHF,TGTGCCAGCAGCGCCAGTTGGGGGGATAATCAGCCCCAGCATTTT
.,TRBV18,.,TRBJ2-3,CASSLRNRVDTDTQYF,TGTGCCAGCTCACTTCGAAACAGGGTTGACACAGATACGCAGTATTTT
.,TRBV10-1,.,TRBJ1-1,CASSDGWSGTEAFF,TGCGCCAGCAGTGACGGCTGGTCGGGCACTGAAGCTTTCTTT
.,TRBV24-1,.,TRBJ2-1,CATSDPRVSGLYNEQFF,TGTGCCACCAGTGATCCCCGGGTTAGCGGACTTTACAATGAGCAGTTCTTC
.,TRBV9,TRBD2,TRBJ2-1,CASSEWTSDYNEQFF,TGTGCCAGCAGCGAGTGGACTAGCGATTACAATGAGCAGTTCTTC
.,TRBV18,.,TRBJ1-1,CASSPREQGTEAFF,TGTGCCAGCTCACCACGGGAACAGGGCACTGAAGCTTTCTTT
.,TRBV15,TRBD1,TRBJ2-7,CATSSDRGYEQYF,TGTGCCACCAGCAGCGACAGGGGATACGAGCAGTACTTC
.,TRBV27,TRBD1,TRBJ1-1,CASSPSQGVTEAFF,TGTGCCAGCAGCCCGTCCCAGGGGGTCACTGAAGCTTTCTTT
once,TRBV12-3/TRBV12-4,.,TRBJ1-1,CASTHRVRTEAFF,TGTGCCAGCACCCACAGGGTAAGGACTGAAGCTTTCTTT
few,TRBV18,TRBD2,TRBJ2-1,CASSPLSLAGGKTYNEQFF,TGTGCCAGCTCACCATTGTCCCTAGCGGGAGGGAAAACCTACAATGAGCAGTTCTTC
.,TRBV15,TRBD2,TRBJ2-3,CATSREGPGTTADTQYF,TGTGCCACCAGCAGAGAGGGTCCCGGGACTACCGCAGATACGCAGTATTTT
.,TRBV27,.,TRBJ1-2,CASLPWGGENYGYTF,TGTGCCAGCCTTCCCTGGGGGGGAGAAAACTATGGCTACACCTTC
few,TRBV30,TRBD1,TRBJ1-2,CAWSRTGAGYTF,TGTGCCTGGAGTCGTACAGGGGCTGGCTACACCTTC
.,TRBV5-1,TRBD2,TRBJ2-3,CASSLELAGGPTDTQYF,TGCGCCAGCAGCTTGGAATTAGCGGGAGGGCCCACAGATACGCAGTATTTT
.,TRBV19,.,TRBJ2-3,CASSIRSGRASTDTQYF,TGTGCCAGTAGTATCCGATCCGGGCGGGCTAGCACAGATACGCAGTATTTT
few,TRBV6-5,TRBD2,TRBJ2-7,CASRTSGARGEQYF,TGTGCCAGCAGGACTAGCGGAGCACGGGGGGAGCAGTACTTC
.,TRBV2,.,TRBJ2-3,CASTLSGALTDTQYF,TGTGCCAGCACCTTGTCTGGGGCGCTAACAGATACGCAGTATTTT
.,TRBV5-1,TRBD1,TRBJ2-6,CASSVTGDQLSGANVLTF,TGCGCCAGCAGCGTAACAGGGGATCAGCTCTCTGGGGCCAACGTCCTGACTTTC
.,TRBV2,TRBD1,TRBJ1-1,CASGGGGQGATEAFF,TGTGCCAGCGGAGGGGGAGGACAGGGGGCCACTGAAGCTTTCTTT
.,TRBV19,.,TRBJ1-2,CASRVRREDGYTF,TGTGCCAGTAGAGTACGAAGAGAGGATGGCTACACCTTC
.,TRBV5-1,.,TRBJ1-1,CASSLSSTGTNTEAFF,TGCGCCAGCAGCTTATCATCGACAGGAACGAACACTGAAGCTTTCTTT
.,TRBV18,TRBD1,TRBJ2-2,CASSPAPRTGNTGELFF,TGTGCCAGCTCACCTGCCCCCAGGACAGGGAACACCGGGGAGCTGTTTTTT
.,TRBV6-1,.,TRBJ2-1,CASTGTPADEQFF,TGTGCCAGCACCGGGACACCAGCTGATGAGCAGTTCTTC
.,TRBV3-1/TRBV3-2,.,TRBJ1-1,CASSPTANTEAFF,TGTGCCAGCAGCCCGACTGCGAACACTGAAGCTTTCTTT
.,TRBV5-4,.,TRBJ2-1,CASSRDTGSVNEQFF,TGTGCCAGCAGCCGGGACACTGGGAGCGTCAATGAGCAGTTCTTC
.,TRBV12-3/TRBV12-4,TRBD1,TRBJ1-5,CASSLDRVTAQHF,TGTGCCAGCAGTTTGGACAGGGTGACAGCCCAGCATTTT
.,TRBV3-1/TRBV3-2,TRBD2,TRBJ2-5,CASSSSSGGWGETQYF,TGTGCCAGCAGCTCAAGTAGCGGGGGGTGGGGAGAGACCCAGTACTTC
.,TRBV30,TRBD1,TRBJ1-5,CAWSGDSRYQPQHF,TGTGCCTGGAGTGGGGACAGTCGGTACCAGCCCCAGCATTTT
once,TRBV7-6,TRBD2,TRBJ2-1,CASSPTSGSTGEQFF,TGTGCCAGCAGCCCAACTAGCGGGAGTACTGGTGAGCAGTTCTTC
.,TRBV7-8,.,TRBJ2-5,CASSLANSQETQYF,TGTGCCAGCAGCTTAGCGAACAGTCAAGAGACCCAGTACTTC
once,TRBV5-4,TRBD1,TRBJ2-1,CASSRPGQWGNEQFF,TGTGCCAGCAGCCGGCCGGGACAGTGGGGCAATGAGCAGTTCTTC
.,TRBV7-7,TRBD2,TRBJ2-2,CASTEGQRGATGELFF,TGTGCTAGCACCGAAGGGCAGCGGGGGGCCACCGGGGAGCTGTTTTTT
.,TRBV19,.,TRBJ1-5,CASSERAGRQPQHF,TGTGCCAGTAGTGAGCGGGCGGGCAGGCAGCCCCAGCATTTT
.,TRBV14,.,TRBJ1-1,CASSQGTAVFTEAFF,TGTGCCAGCAGCCAAGGGACAGCAGTGTTTACTGAAGCTTTCTTT